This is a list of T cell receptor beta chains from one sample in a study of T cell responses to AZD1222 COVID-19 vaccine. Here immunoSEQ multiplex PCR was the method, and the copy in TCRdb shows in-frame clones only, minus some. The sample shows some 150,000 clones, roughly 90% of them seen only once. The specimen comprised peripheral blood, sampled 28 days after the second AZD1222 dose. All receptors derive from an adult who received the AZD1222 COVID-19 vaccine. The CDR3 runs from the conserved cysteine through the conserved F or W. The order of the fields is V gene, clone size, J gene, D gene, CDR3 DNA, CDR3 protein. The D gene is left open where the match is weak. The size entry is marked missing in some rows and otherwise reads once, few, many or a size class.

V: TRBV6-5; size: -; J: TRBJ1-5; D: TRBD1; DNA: TGTGCCAGCAGTTTCAGACAGGGCAGCGGCAATCAGCCCCAGCATTTT; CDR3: CASSFRQGSGNQPQHF
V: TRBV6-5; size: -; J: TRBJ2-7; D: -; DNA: TGTGCCAGCATAGAAGTAACTAAAAACTACGAGCAGTACTTC; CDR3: CASIEVTKNYEQYF
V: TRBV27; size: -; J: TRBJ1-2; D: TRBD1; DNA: TGTGCCAGCAGTTTAATGGGGGACAGCTATGGCTACACCTTC; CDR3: CASSLMGDSYGYTF
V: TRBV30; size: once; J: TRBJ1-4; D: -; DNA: TGTGCCTGGAGTGGGGGGTCGGGGTGGTCTAATGAAAAACTGTTTTTT; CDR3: CAWSGGSGWSNEKLFF
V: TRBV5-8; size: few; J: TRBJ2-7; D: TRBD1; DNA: TGTGCCAGCAGCTTTGGGACAGGGGGCTCCTACGAGCAGTACTTC; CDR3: CASSFGTGGSYEQYF
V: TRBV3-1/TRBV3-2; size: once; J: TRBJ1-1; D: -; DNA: TGTGCCAGCAGCCAAGAACGCCTCGCAGGGTGGAAAATGAACACTGAAGCTTTCTTT; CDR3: CASSQERLAGWKMNTEAFF
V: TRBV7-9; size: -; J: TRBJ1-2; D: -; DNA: TGTGCCAGCAGCTTTAATAAGATCCGCCAGTATGGCTACACCTTC; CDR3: CASSFNKIRQYGYTF
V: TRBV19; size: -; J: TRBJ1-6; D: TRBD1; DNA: TGTGCCAGTAGTAAGGTCCTAAGGGACAGGGGACAAGATTCACCCCTCCACTTT; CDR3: CASSKVLRDRGQDSPLHF
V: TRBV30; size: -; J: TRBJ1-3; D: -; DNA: TGTGCCTGGAGACCACCCCACTATGGAAACACCATATATTTT; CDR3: CAWRPPHYGNTIYF
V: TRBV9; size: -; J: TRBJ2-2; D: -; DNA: TGTGCCAGCAGCGTAGCCCAGATCGGGGGCACCGGGGAGCTGTTTTTT; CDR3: CASSVAQIGGTGELFF
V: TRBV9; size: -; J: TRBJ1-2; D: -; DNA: TGTGCCAGCAGCGCGACAGGAGAAGGGATTGGCTACACCTTC; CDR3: CASSATGEGIGYTF
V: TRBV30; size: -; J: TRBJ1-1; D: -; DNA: TGTGCCTGGAGGCCGATATATAGGATGAACACTGAAGCTTTCTTT; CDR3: CAWRPIYRMNTEAFF
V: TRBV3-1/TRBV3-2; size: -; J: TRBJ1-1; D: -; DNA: TGTGCCAGCAGCCTAGGAAAGAACACTGAAGCTTTCTTT; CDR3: CASSLGKNTEAFF
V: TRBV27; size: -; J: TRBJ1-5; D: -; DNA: TGTGCCAGCAGTCCATGGGTGGGGGCTCAGCCCCAGCATTTT; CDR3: CASSPWVGAQPQHF
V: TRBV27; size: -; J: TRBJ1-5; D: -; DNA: TGTGCCAGCAGTTTCCGCCTCAATCAGCCCCAGCATTTT; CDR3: CASSFRLNQPQHF
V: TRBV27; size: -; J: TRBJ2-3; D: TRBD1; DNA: TGTGCCAGCATCCCGGGACAGGGCTTCCCTCCACCAAGCACAGATACGCAGTATTTT; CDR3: CASIPGQGFPPPSTDTQYF
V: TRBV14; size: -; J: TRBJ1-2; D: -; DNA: TGTGCCAGCAGCCAAGATCTGGGCCTTCGCTACACCTTC; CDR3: CASSQDLGLRYTF
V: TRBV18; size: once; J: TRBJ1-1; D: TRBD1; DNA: TGTGCCAGCTCACCAGGGTTGGCCAGGACAGGTGATAAAGCTTTCTTT; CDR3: CASSPGLARTGDKAFF
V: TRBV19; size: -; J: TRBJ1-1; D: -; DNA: TGTGCCAGTATGGGGGTACAGGGCACTGAAGCTTTCTTT; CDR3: CASMGVQGTEAFF
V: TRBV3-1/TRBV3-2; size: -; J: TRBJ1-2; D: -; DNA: TGTGCCAGCAGCCCCTCCAGGACAGAAACGAGCTACACCTTC; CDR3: CASSPSRTETSYTF
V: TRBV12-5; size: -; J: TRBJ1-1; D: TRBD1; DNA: TGTGCTAGTGGACAGACAGGGCATGGCACTGAAGCTTTCTTT; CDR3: CASGQTGHGTEAFF
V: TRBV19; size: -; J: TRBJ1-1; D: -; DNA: TGTGCCAGTAGGGAGGGGATTGACACTGAAGCTTTCTTT; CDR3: CASREGIDTEAFF
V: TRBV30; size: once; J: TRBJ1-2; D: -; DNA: TGTGCCTGGAGTCCCCTTCGTGGCTACACCTTC; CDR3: CAWSPLRGYTF
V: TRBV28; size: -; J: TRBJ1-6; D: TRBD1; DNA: TGTGCCAGCAGCCTAGACAGGGTGGTATCACCCCTCCACTTT; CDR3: CASSLDRVVSPLHF
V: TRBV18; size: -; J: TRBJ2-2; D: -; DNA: TGTGCCAGCTCACCGGGAATTCGCACCGGGGAGCTGTTTTTT; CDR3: CASSPGIRTGELFF
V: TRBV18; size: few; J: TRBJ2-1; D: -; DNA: TGTGCCAGCTCACCCAGTAGCGTCCTGAATGAGCAGTTCTTC; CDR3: CASSPSSVLNEQFF
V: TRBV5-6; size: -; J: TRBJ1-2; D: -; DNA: TGTGCCAGCAGCTCCCAGGGCTATGGCTACACCTTC; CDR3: CASSSQGYGYTF
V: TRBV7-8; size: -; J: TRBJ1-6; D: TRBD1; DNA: TGTGCCAGCAGCGAGGGACAGGGGGCCAGGGCCTATGGGGCACCCCTCCACTTT; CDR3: CASSEGQGARAYGAPLHF
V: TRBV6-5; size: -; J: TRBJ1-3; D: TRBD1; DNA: TGTGCCAGCAGTTACACATCAGGGGGTTTAGGAAACACCATATATTTT; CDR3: CASSYTSGGLGNTIYF
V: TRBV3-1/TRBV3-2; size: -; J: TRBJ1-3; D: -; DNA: TGTGCCAGCAGCCAAGGTAGCCGGAGTGGAAACACCATATATTTT; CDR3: CASSQGSRSGNTIYF
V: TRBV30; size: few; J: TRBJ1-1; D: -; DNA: TGTGCCTGGAATCGGGGTACTGCTTCGCTCTTGACTGAAGCTTTCTTT; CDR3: CAWNRGTASLLTEAFF
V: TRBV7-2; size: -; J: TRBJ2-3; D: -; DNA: TGTGCCAGCAGCTTTCGAGCAGATACGCAGTATTTT; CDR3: CASSFRADTQYF